These 11 T cell receptor beta chains came from one sample sequenced in a study of OX40 agonist ivuxolimab in advanced cancers. Measured with immunoSEQ multiplex PCR; TCRdb has only the in-frame clones, and not every one. The data show approximately 44,000 clones, roughly 86% seen once. Sample: CD4+ or CD8+ T cells sorted from blood, taken in a trial of the OX40 agonist ivuxolimab. The receptors derive from an adult with an advanced solid tumor such as melanoma, head and neck, liver or kidney cancer.

This chain's CDR3 is CASSQGGHGRDTIYF. The CDR3 nucleotides are TGCGCCAGCAGCCAAGGGGGACACGGTCGCGACACCATATATTTT. This chain connects TRBV4-1 to TRBJ1-3, with D perhaps TRBD1 (6 bases). Germline V gene sequence: CDR1 MGHRA, CDR2 YSYEKL. Trimming took off 1 base at V and 8 bases at J, with 15 bases between the two ends. CDR3 length equals 15 residues.

The chain is built from TRBV19 and TRBJ1-1; D unclear. The length of the CDR3 is 11 residues. CDR1 LNHDA and CDR2 SQIVND come from the germline V gene (reference sequence). Trimming stripped 4 bases from V and 1 base from J, with 1 base between. In DNA form, the CDR3 reads TGTGCCAGTAGTACGAACACTGAAGCTTTCTTT. Translation gives CASSTNTEAFF.

The chain couples TRBV30 to TRBJ2-3; D tentatively reads TRBD1 or TRBD2 (5 bases each). V lost 7 bases and J lost 7, with 21 bases in between. The germline gives CDR1 GTSNPN, CDR2 SVGIG (reference sequence). This CDR3 is 14 amino acids long. This CDR3 reads CASPGPGVGNTQYF. The CDR3 nucleotides read TGTGCCTCACCGGGGCCGGGCGTAGGAAATACGCAGTATTTT. The variable domain in full, with the rest retrieved from reference TRBV30 and TRBJ2-3, is SQTIHQWPATLVQPVGSPLSLECTVEGTSNPNLYWYRQAAGRGLQLLFYSVGIGQISSEVPQNLSASRPQDRQFILSSKKLLLSDSGFYLCASPGPGVGNTQYFGPGTRLTVL.

V usage is TRBV29-1 and J usage is TRBJ2-7; D unresolved. CDR1 and CDR2 from the germline V gene are SQVTM and ANQGSEA. This CDR3 is 13 amino acids long. Between the trimmed V and J ends, which lost 0 bases and 1 base, there was a span of 7 bases. CDR3 nucleotide sequence: TGCAGCGTTGAAGAGGGTGTATCCTACGAGCAGTACTTC. Amino acids: CSVEEGVSYEQYF.

The chain combines TRBV4-1 with TRBJ2-7, with a possible D match to TRBD1 (6 bases). Deletions cut 1 base from V and 2 bases from J, with 12 bases between. Germline lookup yields CDR1 MGHRA and CDR2 YSYEKL. This CDR3 is 15 amino acids long. CDR3 amino acids: CASSQVQGNTYEQYF. The CDR3 coding sequence is TGCGCCAGCAGCCAAGTACAGGGCAACACCTACGAGCAGTACTTC.

The V call is TRBV14, the J call TRBJ2-3; 7 bases line up with TRBD2. Per the germline V gene, CDR1 is SGHDN and CDR2 is FVKESK. The CDR3 contains 17 residues. V lost 3 bases and J lost 5; bases outside the gene matches: 14. The CDR3 sequence: CASSHVRGGRAEDTQYF. The CDR3 DNA sequence: TGTGCCAGCAGCCATGTCCGGGGTGGGAGGGCCGAAGATACGCAGTATTTT.

The chain uses TRBV18 and TRBJ1-2, with 7 bases fitting TRBD1. CDR1 is KGHSH and CDR2 is LQKENI in the germline V gene. V dropped 3 bases and J dropped 6; count of bases not matched to a gene: 16. The CDR3 extends over 17 amino acids. This CDR3 reads CASSPGRTGQQRDGYTF. CDR3 nucleotide sequence: TGTGCCAGCTCACCGGGGCGAACGGGACAGCAAAGGGATGGCTACACCTTC.

The chain is built from TRBV30 and TRBJ1-5; D might be TRBD1 (5 bases). The germline V gene encodes CDR1 GTSNPN and CDR2 SVGIG (reference sequence). The CDR3 extends over 15 amino acids. Between the trimmed V and J ends, which lost 1 base and 6 bases, there was a span of 16 bases. The CDR3 sequence: CAWSGQPSNGQPQHF. Written as DNA, the CDR3 is TGTGCCTGGAGTGGACAGCCGAGTAACGGTCAGCCCCAGCATTTT.

Here the CDR3 reads CASSIAGTRSGANVLTF. Written as DNA, the CDR3 is TGCGCCAGCAGCATTGCGGGGACCCGCTCTGGGGCCAACGTCCTGACTTTC. This chain joins TRBV5-1 and TRBJ2-6; D possibly corresponds to TRBD2 (6 bases). The V and J ends lost 4 bases and 0 bases respectively, with 14 bases between them. The CDR3 length is 17 residues. Germline CDR1 is SGHRS and CDR2 is YFSETQ.

The chain carries TRBV19 and TRBJ1-2; perhaps TRBD1 as D (5 bases). Trimming shortened V by 7 bases and J by 5 bases, and 20 bases separated the two germline ends. The germline CDR1 and CDR2 sequences are LNHDA and SQIVND (reference sequence). The CDR3 runs 15 residues. CDR3 coding DNA: TGTGCCAGTATAATCACCGGGACGGAAGTGTATGGCTACACCTTC. This codes for CASIITGTEVYGYTF.

The CDR3 protein is CASGLAGIFEQYF. In nucleotides, the CDR3 is TGTGCCAGCGGACTAGCGGGGATATTCGAGCAGTACTTC. The chain carries TRBV2 and TRBJ2-7; 12 bases are a match to TRBD2. Trimming cost V 8 bases and J 6 bases; bases outside gene matches: 5. The CDR3 is made up of 13 amino acids. Germline CDR1 is SNHLY and CDR2 is FYNNEI.